This entry features one TCR beta chain sequence. The antigen it binds to is not known. Nothing much larger sits one base from this clone, and base qualities are not available. As encoded in the germline V gene, CDR1 is SGDLS while CDR2 is YYNGEE. Reading from cysteine to phenylalanine, the CDR3 counts 16 amino acids. Only the CDR3 part of the read is kept: 48 bases, read in frame from the first base. V and J lose 0 bases and 10 bases, and a span of 17 bases separates them. TCRbeta CDR3 regions were amplified from genomic DNA by means of the immunoSEQ Assay, a bias-controlled multiplex PCR. Regarding the original processing steps: The number of nucleated cells in each sample was estimated from the amplification of reference gene primers within the assay. To quantify the absolute abundance of each unique TCRbeta CDR3 rearrangement, sequence reads were collapsed and filtered. For each sample, productive Simpson clonality was calculated as the square root of Simpson's diversity index across productive rearrangements. Held by TCRdb, this immuneACCESS table contains in-frame sequences only and omits some clones. Under half of the omission traces to an unresolved V gene where checked; the cause of the rest is unknown. The V and J calls and clone size are taken from that table; D and trimming were inferred from the DNA. Counted in this sample were approximately 160,000 clones; around 81% of them appeared once. Around 10% of the sample is held by the ten biggest clonotypes.

Whole blood was collected in K2EDTA tubes by collaborating institutions according to the institutions' own protocols. Collaborator samples were shipped for TCRbeta analysis as frozen whole blood, isolated PBMCs, or DNA extracted from either sample type. This entry belongs to a study of blood T cell repertoires in COVID-19 (dated by TCRdb to 2019 to 2021). Context from the whole study: Samples from collaborators originated in the United States, Italy and Spain and spanned both the acute and convalescent phases of COVID-19. The prospective study material was composed of cDNA or gDNA derived from T cells, B-cell-depleted T cells, or PBMCs. HLA class I and class II types, where available, came from metadata supplied by the sample provider rather than from assay-based typing. Samples came from the ongoing ImmuneRACE study (first 160 participants) plus 1,254 subjects from 6 global collaborators. The repertoires were released in a freely available public database meant as a resource for research on the immune response to SARS-CoV-2. Deeply sampled blood TCRbeta repertoires from subjects exposed to, actively infected with, or recovered from COVID-19 were included in the dataset. The sample metadata nearly always contained a de-identified subject ID, COVID-19 status, age in years and sex.

Broader findings and caveats from the paper: The quantity of clinical and demographic metadata differed by source and by participant and was supplied without curation.

Material: peripheral blood. This clonotype was sampled from a man in his 60s with active or convalescent COVID-19. The V and J genes are TRBV9 and TRBJ1-6; a weak D assignment points to TRBD1 (5 bases agree). Here the CDR3 is given as CASSVGNRPFLSPLHF. The nucleotides read TGTGCCAGCAGCGTAGGGAACAGGCCTTTTTTGTCACCCCTCCACTTT.